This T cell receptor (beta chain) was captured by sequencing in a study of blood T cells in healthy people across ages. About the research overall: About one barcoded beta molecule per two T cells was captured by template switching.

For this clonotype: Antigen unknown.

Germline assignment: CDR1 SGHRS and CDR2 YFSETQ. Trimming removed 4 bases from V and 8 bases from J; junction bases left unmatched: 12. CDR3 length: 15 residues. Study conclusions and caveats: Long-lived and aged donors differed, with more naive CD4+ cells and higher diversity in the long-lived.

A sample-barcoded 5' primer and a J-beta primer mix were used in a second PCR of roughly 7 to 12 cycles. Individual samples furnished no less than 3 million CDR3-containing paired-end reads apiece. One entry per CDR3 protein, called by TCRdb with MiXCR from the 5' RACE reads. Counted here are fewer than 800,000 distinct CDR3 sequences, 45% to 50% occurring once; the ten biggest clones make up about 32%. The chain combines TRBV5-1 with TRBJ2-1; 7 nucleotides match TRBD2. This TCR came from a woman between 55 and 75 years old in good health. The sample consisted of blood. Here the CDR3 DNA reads TGCGCCAGCAGCCCGAGTCCCGGGAGGTTTGATGAGCAGTTCTTC. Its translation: CASSPSPGRFDEQFF.